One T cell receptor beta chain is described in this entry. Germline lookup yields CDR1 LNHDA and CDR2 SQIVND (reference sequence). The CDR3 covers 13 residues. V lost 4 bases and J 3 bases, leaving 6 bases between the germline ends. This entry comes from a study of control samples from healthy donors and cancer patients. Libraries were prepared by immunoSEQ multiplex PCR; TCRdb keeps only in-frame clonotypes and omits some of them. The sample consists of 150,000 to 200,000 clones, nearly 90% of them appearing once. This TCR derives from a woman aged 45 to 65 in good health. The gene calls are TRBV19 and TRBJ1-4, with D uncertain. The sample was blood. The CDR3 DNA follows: TGTGCCAGTAGTAACCGGCCTAATGAAAAACTGTTTTTT. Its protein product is CASSNRPNEKLFF.